The 32 T cell receptor beta chains listed next were all sequenced from one sample in a study of control samples from healthy donors and cancer patients. Measured with immunoSEQ multiplex PCR; TCRdb has only the in-frame clones, and not every one. The table has approximately 150,000 clones, approximately 93% seen once. What was sequenced was blood. These receptors were taken from a man younger than 35 in good health.

CDR3 coding DNA: TGTGCCAGCAGGAAGGTAGCTAGCGGGCTTGGTTACAATGAGCAGTTCTTC. Translation: CASRKVASGLGYNEQFF. The rearrangement uses TRBV7-9 and TRBJ2-1, with TRBD2 matching 8 bases. Unmatched junction bases numbered 14, after V lost 6 bases and J lost 4 bases. This CDR3 contains 17 residues. Germline V lookup: CDR1 SEHNR, CDR2 FQNEAQ (reference sequence). The full variable domain, with the rest looked up from reference TRBV7-9 and TRBJ2-1, is DTGVSQNPRHKITKRGQNVTFRCDPISEHNRLYWYRQTLGQGPEFLTYFQNEAQLEKSRLLSDRFSAERPKGSFSTLEIQRTEQGDSAMYLCASRKVASGLGYNEQFFGPGTRLTVL.

The chain recombines TRBV24-1 with TRBJ2-2; a weak D match, TRBD2 (5 bases). The ends were cut back, 12 bases at V and 4 bases at J, with 14 bases in the middle. The CDR3 is made up of 13 amino acids. In germline, CDR1 is KGHDR, CDR2 SFDVKD. The CDR3 coding sequence is TGTGCCCGGGGAGCGGAGCTCACCGGGGAGCTGTTTTTT. It codes for CARGAELTGELFF.

This chain uses TRBV19 with TRBJ2-7; tentatively, D is TRBD1 (6 bases). Between the trimmed V and J ends, which lost 5 bases and 3 bases, there was a span of 14 bases. The CDR3 contains 14 residues. From germline, CDR1 is LNHDA and CDR2 SQIVND (reference sequence). The CDR3 DNA sequence: TGTGCCAGTAGTCGGCAGGGGAATAACTACGAGCAGTACTTC. As protein: CASSRQGNNYEQYF. The entire variable domain, with the rest obtained from reference TRBV19 and TRBJ2-7, is as follows: DGGITQSPKYLFRKEGQNVTLSCEQNLNHDAMYWYRQDPGQGLRLIYYSQIVNDFQKGDIAEGYSVSREKKESFPLTVTSAQKNPTAFYLCASSRQGNNYEQYFGPGTRLTVT.

The chain links TRBV3-1 (or the pseudogene TRBV3-2) to TRBJ2-3, with TRBD2 as a possible D gene (5 bases). Germline V gene data show CDR1 as LGHDT and CDR2 as YNNKEL (reference sequence). Trimming pared 3 bases from V and 4 bases from J, leaving 8 bases between. There are 13 residues in the CDR3. CDR3 sequence: CASSQGSSDTQYF. For the CDR3, the DNA is TGTGCCAGCAGCCAGGGGAGCTCAGATACGCAGTATTTT.

V gene TRBV30 combines with J gene TRBJ1-6, with a possible D match to TRBD1 (6 bases). The CDR3 has 14 residues. The V gene's germline CDR1 is GTSNPN and CDR2 SVGIG (reference sequence). V lost 5 bases, J lost 4 bases, and 12 bases lay in between. In DNA form, the CDR3 reads TGTGCCTGGGACCATCAGGGGTATAATTCACCCCTCCACTTT. Protein: CAWDHQGYNSPLHF.

This chain connects TRBV5-1 to TRBJ1-6; perhaps TRBD1 as D (5 bases). V was shortened by 0 bases and J by 6 bases, with 10 bases between the two germline ends. The germline V gene has CDR1 SGHRS and CDR2 YFSETQ. The CDR3 sequence is 15 residues long. The CDR3 nucleotides are TGCGCCAGCAGCTTGGTCGGGACGATTAATTCACCCCTCCACTTT. It is translated as CASSLVGTINSPLHF. Full variable domain (missing parts from reference TRBV5-1 and TRBJ1-6): KAGVTQTPRYLIKTRGQQVTLSCSPISGHRSVSWYQQTPGQGLQFLFEYFSETQRNKGNFPGRFSGRQFSNSRSEMNVSTLELGDSALYLCASSLVGTINSPLHFGNGTRLTVT.

This chain uses TRBV7-2 with TRBJ1-1; D unresolved. There are 15 residues in the CDR3. Germline lookup yields CDR1 SGHTA and CDR2 FQGNSA. Trimming removed 2 bases at V and 1 base at J, with 11 bases between. CDR3 loop: CASSLRATPNTEAFF. CDR3 coding DNA: TGTGCCAGCAGCTTAAGGGCGACCCCGAACACTGAAGCTTTCTTT. The complete variable domain, with remaining parts taken from reference TRBV7-2 and TRBJ1-1, reads GAGVSQSPSNKVTEKGKDVELRCDPISGHTALYWYRQSLGQGLEFLIYFQGNSAPDKSGLPSDRFSAERTGGSVSTLTIQRTQQEDSAVYLCASSLRATPNTEAFFGQGTRLTVV.

V is TRBV6-5 and J is TRBJ2-1, with TRBD2 matching over 7 bases. Per germline, CDR1 MNHEY and CDR2 SVGAGI. Trimming took 7 bases from V and 4 from J; bases not matched to a gene: 10. The CDR3 consists of 15 residues. In DNA form, the CDR3 reads TGTGCCAGCACGCGATCGGGGGGTGGTTACAATGAGCAGTTCTTC. This codes for CASTRSGGGYNEQFF.

The chain joins TRBV4-1 to TRBJ1-1, with D hard to call. The CDR3 spans 15 residues. V lost 0 bases and J lost 0, with 8 bases in between. Germline CDR1 is MGHRA and CDR2 is YSYEKL. As DNA, the CDR3 is TGCGCCAGCAGCCAAGAGCGGGGTATGAACACTGAAGCTTTCTTT. This translates into CASSQERGMNTEAFF.

This sequence joins TRBV24-1 and TRBJ2-5, with 9 bases aligning to TRBD1. Looked up from germline, CDR1 is KGHDR and CDR2 is SFDVKD. J lost 7 bases, V lost 4 bases, and 15 bases had no gene match. The CDR3 length is 17 residues. CDR3 nucleotide sequence: TGTGCCACCAGTGACGCCTCCGGGACAGGGATGGTTGGGACCCAGTACTTC. Amino acids: CATSDASGTGMVGTQYF.

This sequence joins TRBV5-6 and TRBJ2-1; 8 bases align to TRBD2. V lost 4 bases to trimming and J lost 5 bases; unmatched junction nucleotides: 8. Germline assignment: CDR1 SGHDT and CDR2 YYEEEE. The CDR3 spans 15 residues. CDR3 amino acids: CASSLRGLVHNEQFF. CDR3 in DNA: TGTGCCAGCAGCCTCAGGGGACTAGTACACAATGAGCAGTTCTTC. Filled out from reference TRBV5-6 and TRBJ2-1, the complete variable domain reads DAGVTQSPTHLIKTRGQQVTLRCSPKSGHDTVSWYQQALGQGPQFIFQYYEEEERQRGNFPDRFSGHQFPNYSSELNVNALLLGDSALYLCASSLRGLVHNEQFFGPGTRLTVL.

This rearrangement joins TRBV7-6 to TRBJ1-1; 7 nucleotides line up with TRBD1. Germline V gene lookup returns CDR1 SGHVS and CDR2 FNYEAQ. With 6 bases clipped from V and 4 bases from J, the junction kept 5 bases outside the gene matches. The CDR3 is 13 residues long. In nucleotides, the CDR3 is TGTGCCAGCAGAGAGGGGACAGCCACTGAAGCTTTCTTT. Its translation is CASREGTATEAFF.

This chain joins TRBV27 and TRBJ1-6; TRBD1 agrees at 11 bases. Germline V CDR1 and CDR2: MNHEY, SMNVEV (reference sequence). The CDR3 runs to 16 residues. Trimming removed 5 bases from V and 7 bases from J; junction bases left unmatched: 7. The CDR3 region has the DNA TGTGCCAGCAGTCTCTCCGGGACAGGGGGAAATTCACCCCTCCACTTT. Protein sequence: CASSLSGTGGNSPLHF.

The chain has TRBV29-1 and TRBJ2-5; no clear D gene. Between the trimmed V and J ends, which lost 0 bases and 1 base, there was a span of 15 bases. The CDR3 consists of 16 residues. Germline CDR1 is SQVTM and CDR2 is ANQGSEA. CDR3 amino acids: CSVEDFETRFQETQYF. The DNA of the CDR3 is TGCAGCGTTGAAGACTTCGAGACACGGTTCCAAGAGACCCAGTACTTC. The full variable domain, rest sourced from reference TRBV29-1 and TRBJ2-5, is SAVISQKPSRDICQRGTSLTIQCQVDSQVTMMFWYRQQPGQSLTLIATANQGSEATYESGFVIDKFPISRPNLTFSTLTVSNMSPEDSSIYLCSVEDFETRFQETQYFGPGTRLLVL.

This chain uses TRBV28 with TRBJ2-1; D is unresolved. Trimming removed 5 bases at V and 4 bases at J, with 21 bases between. Germline CDR1 reads MDHEN; CDR2 reads SYDVKM. This CDR3 contains 17 residues. The CDR3 here is CASSRPPTRYAYNEQFF. The CDR3 DNA follows: TGTGCCAGCAGTCGCCCCCCGACAAGATATGCGTACAATGAGCAGTTCTTC.

The chain has TRBV5-1 and TRBJ1-1, with D possibly being TRBD1 (5 bases). Germline loops: CDR1 SGHRS, CDR2 YFSETQ. With 4 bases removed from V and 9 bases from J, the gap between germline ends came to 10 bases. The CDR3 length is 11 residues. The CDR3 nucleotides are TGCGCCAGCAGCCGGGCGGGGCAAGCTTTCTTT. It codes for CASSRAGQAFF.

The chain couples TRBV30 to TRBJ2-4; 13 nucleotides line up with TRBD2. Germline CDR1 is GTSNPN and CDR2 is SVGIG (reference sequence). V lost 4 bases and J lost 8; bases outside the gene matches: 5. The CDR3 runs 14 residues. CDR3 sequence (DNA): TGTGCCTGGACCACTAGCGGGGGGGCAGACATTCAGTACTTC. This encodes CAWTTSGGADIQYF.

This clone was seen a handful of times. The CDR3 region is CASSLVGDTQYF. DNA for the CDR3: TGTGCCAGCAGCTTAGTGGGGGATACGCAGTATTTT. V gene TRBV7-8 combines with J gene TRBJ2-3; D gene ambiguous. V was clipped by 1 base and J by 6 bases, with 5 bases between them. CDR1 is SGHVS, CDR2 FQNEAQ, per germline. The CDR3 spans 12 residues.

This chain connects TRBV6-2 or TRBV6-3 to TRBJ2-7, with 10 bases lining up with TRBD1. Germline V CDR1 and CDR2: MNHEY, SVGEGT. V was pared by 4 bases and J by 4 bases, with 4 bases of the junction left unmatched. CDR3 length equals 14 residues. CDR3 nucleotides: TGTGCCAGCAGTTTCCGGGACAGGGGATACGAGCAGTACTTC. This translates into CASSFRDRGYEQYF.

This chain joins TRBV4-1 and TRBJ2-7; no reliable D call. The CDR3 contains 15 residues. Trimming took 1 base from V and 0 from J, leaving 10 bases between them. CDR1 and CDR2 from the germline V gene are MGHRA and YSYEKL. The CDR3 loop is CASSQVSRSSYEQYF. Here the CDR3 DNA reads TGCGCCAGCAGCCAAGTTTCGCGGAGCTCCTACGAGCAGTACTTC.

This clone was found a few times. The V and J genes are TRBV12-3 or TRBV12-4 and TRBJ2-7; D is possibly TRBD2 (5 bases). Trimming left V 2 bases short and J 4 bases short, with 6 bases between. This CDR3 comprises 12 residues. CDR3 loop: CASSLRGYEQYF. In nucleotides, the CDR3 is TGTGCCAGCAGTTTACGGGGATACGAGCAGTACTTC.

This clone is a singleton in its sample. The J gene is TRBJ2-4, the V gene TRBV7-2; D remains ambiguous. Looked up from germline, CDR1 is SGHTA and CDR2 is FQGNSA. V was clipped by 1 base and J by 12 bases, with 13 bases between them. The CDR3 is 13 amino acids. This CDR3 reads CASSLDGKTSQYF. The CDR3 nucleotides are TGTGCCAGCAGCTTAGATGGGAAAACTTCTCAGTACTTC.

The rearrangement uses TRBV7-6 and TRBJ2-7; 7 bases are shared with TRBD1. V lost 0 bases to trimming and J lost 1 base; unmatched junction nucleotides: 3. The CDR3 runs 15 residues. Germline V gene lookup returns CDR1 SGHVS and CDR2 FNYEAQ. CDR3 sequence (DNA): TGTGCCAGCAGCTTAGCAGGGGGCCGGTCCTACGAGCAGTACTTC. Translating gives CASSLAGGRSYEQYF.

This chain connects TRBV5-3 to TRBJ1-6; 8 nucleotides line up with TRBD1. TRBV5-3 counts as an open reading frame of uncertain function. V lost 10 bases to trimming and J lost 2 bases; unmatched junction nucleotides: 14. The CDR3 has 17 amino acids. The CDR3 region has the DNA TGTGCCCAGGGGGCGATAGACGAGGATCCCTATAATTCACCCCTCCACTTT. Its protein product is CAQGAIDEDPYNSPLHF.

The CDR3 nucleotides read TGTGCCAGCAGTTTTTTTGGACGGGACGGGTCAGATACGCAGTATTTT. This gives the protein CASSFFGRDGSDTQYF. This chain links TRBV28 with TRBJ2-3, with D possibly called TRBD1 or TRBD2 (5 bases each). The germline V gene encodes CDR1 MDHEN and CDR2 SYDVKM. There are 16 residues in the CDR3. Trimming removed 3 bases at V and 4 bases at J, with 17 bases between. The variable domain in full, completed from reference TRBV28 and TRBJ2-3, reads DVKVTQSSRYLVKRTGEKVFLECVQDMDHENMFWYRQDPGLGLRLIYFSYDVKMKEKGDIPEGYSVSREKKERFSLILESASTNQTSMYLCASSFFGRDGSDTQYFGPGTRLTVL.

The chain employs TRBV27 and TRBJ2-6, with D perhaps matching TRBD2 (5 bases). The germline V gene has CDR1 MNHEY and CDR2 SMNVEV (reference sequence). Trimming shortened V by 6 bases and J by 0 bases, and 18 bases separated the two germline ends. CDR3 length equals 18 residues. The chain's CDR3 is CASRPSPSKTSGANVLTF. CDR3 bases: TGTGCCAGCAGACCTAGCCCATCTAAAACCTCTGGGGCCAACGTCCTGACTTTC.

The rearrangement joins TRBV2 to TRBJ2-7; D not resolved. CDR1 is SNHLY, CDR2 FYNNEI, per germline. V lost 1 base, J lost 3 bases, and 10 bases lay in between. CDR3 size: 14 residues. The CDR3 DNA follows: TGTGCCAGCAGTGAAGGGGCCCACATCTACGAGCAGTACTTC. Its protein is CASSEGAHIYEQYF.

The V gene is TRBV29-1, the J gene TRBJ2-3, with 8 bases that match TRBD2. The V and J ends lost 3 bases and 5 bases, in that order; junction bases with no gene match: 10. The CDR3 length is 15 residues. Germline V gene lookup returns CDR1 SQVTM and CDR2 ANQGSEA. DNA for the CDR3: TGCAGCGTTGACATCGGACTAGCTAATGTAGATACGCAGTATTTT. Translated, it gives CSVDIGLANVDTQYF.

The sample holds one count of this clone. The chain carries TRBV7-6 and TRBJ1-4, with a weak D call TRBD1 (6 bases). CDR1 is SGHVS, CDR2 FNYEAQ, per germline. V was cut by 4 bases and J by 5 bases, with 14 bases left in between. This CDR3 is built from 15 residues. The CDR3 DNA follows: TGTGCCAGCAGCTCCGGGGACACCCGGAATGAAAAACTGTTTTTT. It yields the protein CASSSGDTRNEKLFF.

CDR3 amino acids: CSVGLRAGVYNEQFF. CDR3 in DNA: TGCAGCGTTGGTCTGAGAGCCGGGGTTTACAATGAGCAGTTCTTC. This rearrangement joins TRBV29-1 to TRBJ2-1; tentatively, D is TRBD2 (5 bases). The germline V and J ends were trimmed by 4 bases and 4 bases, with 17 bases remaining between them. The CDR3 covers 15 residues. The germline V gene encodes CDR1 SQVTM and CDR2 ANQGSEA.

The V and J genes are TRBV14 and TRBJ1-2, with a possible D match to TRBD1 (6 bases). Trimming pared 3 bases from V and 7 bases from J, leaving 15 bases between. CDR3 length: 14 amino acids. Per the germline V gene, CDR1 is SGHDN and CDR2 is FVKESK. CDR3 sequence (DNA): TGTGCCAGCAGCCATCCGGGACAAAGATCTGGCTACACCTTC. Residues: CASSHPGQRSGYTF. Filled out from reference TRBV14 and TRBJ1-2, the complete variable domain reads EAGVTQFPSHSVIEKGQTVTLRCDPISGHDNLYWYRRVMGKEIKFLLHFVKESKQDESGMPNNRFLAERTGGTYSTLKVQPAELEDSGVYFCASSHPGQRSGYTFGSGTRLTVV.

The rearrangement links TRBV5-1 to TRBJ1-2; a weak D match, TRBD1 (6 bases). The V end lost 2 bases, the J end lost 6 bases, and 11 bases lay between the germline ends. Per the germline V gene, CDR1 is SGHRS and CDR2 is YFSETQ. This CDR3 has 13 residues. The CDR3 bases are TGCGCCAGCAGCTTCCTGTACAGGGATGGCTACACCTTC. Translation: CASSFLYRDGYTF.